Reported below is one T cell receptor (beta chain). The antigen is unknown. Data came from immunoSEQ multiplex PCR; TCRdb stores just in-frame clones and leaves some out. Of approximately 120,000 clones listed, approximately 87% are singletons. V lost 6 bases to trimming and J lost 10 bases; unmatched junction nucleotides: 7. From germline, CDR1 is MNHEY and CDR2 SMNVEV (reference sequence). The CDR3 totals 14 residues. This entry belongs to a study of T cell responses to AZD1222 COVID-19 vaccine. Study-wide results and caveats: A mostly white British donor set with more females was recruited, and clonal diversity was possibly underestimated. Only after the peak T cell response were repertoires sampled. As reported, nearly half of all spike-specific TCRs target variant regions that are unmutated.

The V and J genes are TRBV27 and TRBJ1-6, with 9 bases matching TRBD1. Sample: peripheral blood, taken on day 0 of AZD1222 vaccination. This clonotype was sampled from an adult in good health. CDR3 sequence reads: CASSMDRGSSPLHF. DNA of the CDR3: TGTGCCAGCAGCATGGACAGGGGAAGCTCACCCCTCCACTTT.